What follows is one T cell receptor beta chain and its context. The data were obtained in a study of blood T cell repertoires in COVID-19. For the study at large: Acute and convalescent COVID-19 specimens originated in the United States, Italy and Spain.

The protocol was immunoSEQ multiplex PCR, while the TCRdb copy is restricted to in-frame clones and leaves out a portion. The data show 200,000 to 250,000 clones, with approximately 86% seen just once and about 3.1% held by the top ten. V dropped 1 base and J dropped 1 base, with 4 bases sitting between them. Germline CDR1 is LGHDT and CDR2 is YNNKEL (reference sequence). This CDR3 contains 13 residues. This clonotype was sampled from a woman in her twenties or thirties who had recovered from COVID-19. The chain employs TRBV3-1 (or the pseudogene TRBV3-2) and TRBJ2-5; no clear D gene. The source material was peripheral blood. The CDR3 is CASSQGAQETQYF. The CDR3 DNA follows: TGTGCCAGCAGCCAAGGCGCCCAAGAGACCCAGTACTTC.